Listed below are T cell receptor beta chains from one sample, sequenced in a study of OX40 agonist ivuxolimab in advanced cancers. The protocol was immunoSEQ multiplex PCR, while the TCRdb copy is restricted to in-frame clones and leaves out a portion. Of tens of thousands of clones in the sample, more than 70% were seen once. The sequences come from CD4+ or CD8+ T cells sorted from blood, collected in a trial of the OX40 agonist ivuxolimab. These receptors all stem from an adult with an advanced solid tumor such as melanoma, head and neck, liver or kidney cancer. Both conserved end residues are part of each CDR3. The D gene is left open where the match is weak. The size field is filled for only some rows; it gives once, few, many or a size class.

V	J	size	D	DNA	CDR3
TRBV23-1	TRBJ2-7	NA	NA	TGCGCCAGCAGTCAGGGACGGGGCGAAAACTCCTACGAGCAGTACTTC	CASSQGRGENSYEQYF
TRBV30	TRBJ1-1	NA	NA	TGTGCCTGGAGTACAACGACAGCCACGAACACTGAAGCTTTCTTT	CAWSTTTATNTEAFF
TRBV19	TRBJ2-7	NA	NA	TGTGCCAGTAGTATAAAGTCCAGTGGGGGCTACGAGCAGTACTTC	CASSIKSSGGYEQYF
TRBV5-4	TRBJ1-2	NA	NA	TGTGCCAGCAGCTCCGGGACACAGAACTATGGCTACACCTTC	CASSSGTQNYGYTF
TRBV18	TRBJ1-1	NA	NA	TGTGCCAGCTCACCGCCCGGGCCGCGTAGCACTGAAGCTTTCTTT	CASSPPGPRSTEAFF
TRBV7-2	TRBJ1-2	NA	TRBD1	TGTGCCAGCATGATCCCGGACAGGAGCTATGGCTACACCTTC	CASMIPDRSYGYTF
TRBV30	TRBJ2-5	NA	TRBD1	TGTGCCTGGAGTGTACAGGGGGCGGAGACCCAGTACTTC	CAWSVQGAETQYF
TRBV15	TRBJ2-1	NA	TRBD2	TGTGCCACCAGCGCAAGACTAGCGGGGCAACCTCGGTATGAGCAGTTCTTC	CATSARLAGQPRYEQFF
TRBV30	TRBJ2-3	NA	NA	TGTGCCTGGAGTCCCGCCAGTGGGCGCCAGGATACGCAGTATTTT	CAWSPASGRQDTQYF
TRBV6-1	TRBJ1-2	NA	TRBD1	TGTGCCATCACCTCGGACAGGCGGGGCTACACCTTC	CAITSDRRGYTF
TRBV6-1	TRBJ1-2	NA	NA	TGTGCCAGCAGTGGAAGGGGAGGAGGCTATGGCTACACCTTC	CASSGRGGGYGYTF
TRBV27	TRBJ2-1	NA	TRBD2	TGTGCCAGCAGCCTCGGAGCGGGGTCGACCTACAATGAGCAGTTCTTC	CASSLGAGSTYNEQFF
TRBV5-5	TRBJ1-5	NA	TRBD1	TGTGCCAGCAGCTTGGACAGGGGGCGCTTTGAGCCCCAGCATTTT	CASSLDRGRFEPQHF
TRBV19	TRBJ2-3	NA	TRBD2	TGTGCCAGTAGTAGCGGGGGGGCTCGCACAGATACGCAGTATTTT	CASSSGGARTDTQYF
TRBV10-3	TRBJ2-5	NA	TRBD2	TGTGCCATCAGTGAGTCGTCCGGGGGGTCGGAGACCCAGTACTTC	CAISESSGGSETQYF
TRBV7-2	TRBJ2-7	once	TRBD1	TGTGCCAGCAGCTTCACAGGGGTCAGCTACGAGCAGTACTTC	CASSFTGVSYEQYF
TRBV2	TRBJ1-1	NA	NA	TGTGCCAGCACCCCAGAAGGGACAGAAGCTTTCTTT	CASTPEGTEAFF
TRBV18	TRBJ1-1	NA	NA	TGTGCCAGCTCACCAAAGGGGTCACCGAACACTGAAGCTTTCTTT	CASSPKGSPNTEAFF
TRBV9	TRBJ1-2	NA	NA	TGTGCCAGCAGCGTAGATGAGTCACCGTACTATGGCTACACCTTC	CASSVDESPYYGYTF
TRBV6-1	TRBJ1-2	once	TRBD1	TGTGCCAGCAGCATGAGAGGGGGCGGCTACACCTTC	CASSMRGGGYTF
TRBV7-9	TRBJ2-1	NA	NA	TGTGCCAGCAGCGAAGGACAGACCTACAATGAGCAGTTCTTC	CASSEGQTYNEQFF
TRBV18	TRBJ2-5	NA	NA	TGTGCCAGCTCACCACCGATGCAGGGCGGGGAGACCCAGTACTTC	CASSPPMQGGETQYF
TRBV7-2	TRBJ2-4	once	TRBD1	TGTGCCAGCAGCTTAGCCGGACAGGGGACTATTCAGTACTTC	CASSLAGQGTIQYF
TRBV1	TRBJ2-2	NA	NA	TGCACCAGCAGCCAACTAGCGGGGGGCACCGGGGAGCTGTTTTTT	CTSSQLAGGTGELFF
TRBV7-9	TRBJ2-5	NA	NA	TGTGCCAGCAGCATCAAAAGGGGCAGGGTAAGGGGTGGAATCGAGACCCAGTACTTC	CASSIKRGRVRGGIETQYF
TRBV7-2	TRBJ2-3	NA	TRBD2	TGTGCCAGCAGCTTAGCGCTTGCGCGGGGGACTAGCACAGATACGCAGTATTTT	CASSLALARGTSTDTQYF
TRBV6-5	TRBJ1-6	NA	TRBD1	TGTGCCAGCAGTTACCGAAGACAGGGGAAGTCACCCCTCCACTTT	CASSYRRQGKSPLHF
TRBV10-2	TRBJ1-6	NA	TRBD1	TGCGCCAGCAGGCCGGGACAGGGCTCAAAGGGGTATAATTCACCCCTCCACTTT	CASRPGQGSKGYNSPLHF
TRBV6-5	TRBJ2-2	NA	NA	TGTGCCAGCAGTCCCACCGGCCGGAGGACCGGGGAGCTGTTTTTT	CASSPTGRRTGELFF
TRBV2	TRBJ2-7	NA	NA	TGTGCCAGCAGTGAAAGGAACTCCTACGAGCAGTACTTC	CASSERNSYEQYF
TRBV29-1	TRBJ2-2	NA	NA	TGCAGCGTTGGGGGGAACACCGGGGAGCTGTTTTTT	CSVGGNTGELFF
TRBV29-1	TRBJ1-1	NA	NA	TGCAGCGTTGCTATGGCGAACACTGAAGCTTTCTTT	CSVAMANTEAFF
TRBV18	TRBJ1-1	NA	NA	TGTGCCAGCTCACCATATGAGAACACTGAAGCTTTCTTT	CASSPYENTEAFF
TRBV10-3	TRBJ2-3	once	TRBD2	TGTGCCATCAGACGAGCGGGGGCCCACACAGATACGCAGTATTTT	CAIRRAGAHTDTQYF
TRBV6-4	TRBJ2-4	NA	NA	TGTGCCAGCAGTGACTCTAGCAGGAACATAAACATTCAGTACTTC	CASSDSSRNINIQYF
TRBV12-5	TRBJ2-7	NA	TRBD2	TGTGCTAGTGCCTCTAGCGGGGGGCGCTACGAGCAGTACTTC	CASASSGGRYEQYF
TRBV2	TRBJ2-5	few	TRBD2	TGTGCCAGCAGTGACGGGACTAAAGAGACCCAGTACTTC	CASSDGTKETQYF
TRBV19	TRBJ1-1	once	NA	TGTGCCAGTAGTATAAGCTTGGTTTCGAACACTGAAGCTTTCTTT	CASSISLVSNTEAFF
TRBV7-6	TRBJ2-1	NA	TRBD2	TGTGCCAGCAGCTTATTGACTAGCGGGGGACATGAGCAGTTCTTC	CASSLLTSGGHEQFF
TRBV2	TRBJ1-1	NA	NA	TGTGCCAGCAGTGAAACAGGGCATCAAGCTTTCTTT	CASSETGHQAFF
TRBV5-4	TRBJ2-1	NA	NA	TGTGCCAGCAGCTTGTTGAGGGGAACATCCTACAATGAGCAGTTCTTC	CASSLLRGTSYNEQFF
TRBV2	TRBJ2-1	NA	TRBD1	TGTGCCAGCAGCCGACAGGGGGCGGAGAATGAGCAGTTCTTC	CASSRQGAENEQFF
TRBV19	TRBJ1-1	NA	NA	TGTGCCAGTAGTAGACGGGACATAACCTCTGAAGCTTTCTTT	CASSRRDITSEAFF
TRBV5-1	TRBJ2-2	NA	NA	TGCGCCAGCAGCTCGGACTCCGGGGAGCTGTTTTTT	CASSSDSGELFF
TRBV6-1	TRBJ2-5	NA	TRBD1	TGTGCCAGCAGCGCCCGACAGGGGCGGTTGGCCCAGTACTTC	CASSARQGRLAQYF
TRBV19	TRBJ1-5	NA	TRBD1	TGTGCCAGCCGAGACAGGGGGTATCAGCCCCAGCATTTT	CASRDRGYQPQHF
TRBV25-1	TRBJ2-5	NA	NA	TGTGCCAGCAGTGAACAGGGGAGGGCTAGAAAAGAGACCCAGTACTTC	CASSEQGRARKETQYF
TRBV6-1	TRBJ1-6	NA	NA	TGTGCCAGCAGTGAAAGGGGCAGGGCCTCACCCCTCCACTTT	CASSERGRASPLHF
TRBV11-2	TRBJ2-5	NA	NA	TGTGCCAGCAGCATTCAAAGTCCCAGGGAGACCCAGTACTTC	CASSIQSPRETQYF
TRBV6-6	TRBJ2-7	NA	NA	TGTGCCAGCAGCCAGACAGTGACAGGCGAGCAGTACTTC	CASSQTVTGEQYF
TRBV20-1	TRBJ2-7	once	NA	TGCAGTGCTAGGGGCTACGAGCAGTACTTC	CSARGYEQYF
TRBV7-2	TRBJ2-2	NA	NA	TGTGCCAGCAACCCTGGACACGTGAACACCGGGGAGCTGTTTTTT	CASNPGHVNTGELFF
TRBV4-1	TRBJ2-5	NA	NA	TGCGCCAGCAGCCAAGACCTTCCGAGGGGGGAGCAAGAGACCCAGTACTTC	CASSQDLPRGEQETQYF
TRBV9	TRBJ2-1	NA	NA	TGTGCCAGCAGCGTAGCCTTTGAGGGTTACAATGAGCAGTTCTTC	CASSVAFEGYNEQFF
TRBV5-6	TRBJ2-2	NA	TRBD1	TGTGCCAGCAGCTTGGGGGACAGGGGGACTACCGGGGAGCTGTTTTTT	CASSLGDRGTTGELFF
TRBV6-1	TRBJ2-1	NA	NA	TGTGCCAGCAGTGAGGCCCGGAGGGGTAGGAATGAGCAGTTCTTC	CASSEARRGRNEQFF